The T cell receptor (beta chain) described here comes from a study of T cells after yellow fever vaccination. This clonotype was seen at least ten times. Using its own MiXCR run on the 5' RACE reads, TCRdb lists one record per CDR3 protein. The top ten clones hold around 16% of a sample with some 390,000 distinct CDR3 sequences, around 6.5% of them seen once. The trim removed 5 bases at V and 6 bases at J, leaving 0 bases unmatched. The V gene's germline CDR1 is ENHRY and CDR2 SYGVKD. The CDR3 has 12 residues. V is TRBV10-3 and J is TRBJ1-4; 7 bases align to TRBD1. The clonotype originates from a young man who received the YFV17D yellow fever vaccine. The sequencing here drew on PBMCs, taken 5 days after the yellow fever booster vaccination. The CDR3 reads CAISTGDEKLFF. The CDR3 nucleotides are TGTGCCATCAGTACAGGGGATGAAAAACTGTTTTTT.